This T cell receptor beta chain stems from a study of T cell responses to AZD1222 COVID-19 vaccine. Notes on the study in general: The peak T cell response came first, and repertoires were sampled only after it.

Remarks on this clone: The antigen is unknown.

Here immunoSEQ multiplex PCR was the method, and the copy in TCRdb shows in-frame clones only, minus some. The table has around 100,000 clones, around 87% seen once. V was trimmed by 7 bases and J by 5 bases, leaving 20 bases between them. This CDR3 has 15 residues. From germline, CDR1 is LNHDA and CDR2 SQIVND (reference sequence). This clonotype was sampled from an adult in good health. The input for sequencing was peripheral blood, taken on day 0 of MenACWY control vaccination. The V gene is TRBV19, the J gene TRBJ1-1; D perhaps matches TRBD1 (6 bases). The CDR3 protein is CASKRGGTWKTEAFF. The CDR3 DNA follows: TGTGCCAGTAAAAGAGGGGGGACCTGGAAAACTGAAGCTTTCTTT.